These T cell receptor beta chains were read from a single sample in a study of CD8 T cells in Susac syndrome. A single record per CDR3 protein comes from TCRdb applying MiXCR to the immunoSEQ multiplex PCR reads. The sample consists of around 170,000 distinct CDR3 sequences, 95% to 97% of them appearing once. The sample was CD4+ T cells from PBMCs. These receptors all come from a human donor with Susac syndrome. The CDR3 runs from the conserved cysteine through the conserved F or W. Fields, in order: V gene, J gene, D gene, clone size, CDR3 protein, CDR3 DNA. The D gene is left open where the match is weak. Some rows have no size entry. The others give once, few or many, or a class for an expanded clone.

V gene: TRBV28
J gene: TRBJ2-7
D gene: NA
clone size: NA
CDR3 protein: CASSLRRGDSYEQYF
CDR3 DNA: TGTGCCAGCAGTTTACGCAGGGGGGATTCCTACGAGCAGTACTTC

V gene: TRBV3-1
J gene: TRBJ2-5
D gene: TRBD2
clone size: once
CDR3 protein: CASSQGSGMAETQYF
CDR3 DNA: TGTGCCAGCAGTCAAGGAAGCGGGATGGCGGAGACCCAGTACTTC

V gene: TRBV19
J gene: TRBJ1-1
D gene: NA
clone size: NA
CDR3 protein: CASSTRTAEAFF
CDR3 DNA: TGTGCCAGTAGTACGAGGACAGCCGAAGCTTTCTTT

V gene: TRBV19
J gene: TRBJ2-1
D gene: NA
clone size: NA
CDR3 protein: CATTEPNPYNEQFF
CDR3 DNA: TGTGCCACTACGGAACCTAACCCCTACAATGAGCAGTTCTTC

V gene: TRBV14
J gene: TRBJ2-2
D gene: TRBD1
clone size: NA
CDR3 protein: CASSLLTGSTGELFF
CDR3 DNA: TGTGCCAGCAGCCTCCTGACAGGGAGCACCGGGGAGCTGTTTTTT

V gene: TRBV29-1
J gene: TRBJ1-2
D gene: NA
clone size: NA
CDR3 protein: CSFSGQGRGYTF
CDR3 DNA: TGCAGCTTCTCGGGGCAGGGTCGGGGCTACACCTTC

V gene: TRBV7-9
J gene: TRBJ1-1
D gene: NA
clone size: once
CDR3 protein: CASTRGGLNTEAFF
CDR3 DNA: TGTGCCAGCACCCGTGGGGGGCTGAACACTGAAGCTTTCTTT

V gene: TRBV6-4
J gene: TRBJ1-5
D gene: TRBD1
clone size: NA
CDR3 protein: CASTDRDQPQHF
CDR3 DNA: TGTGCCAGCACCGACAGGGATCAGCCCCAGCATTTT

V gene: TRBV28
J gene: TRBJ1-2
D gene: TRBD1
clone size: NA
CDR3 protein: CASRSGQGGLYGYTF
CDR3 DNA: TGTGCCAGCAGATCAGGACAGGGCGGGCTCTATGGCTACACCTTC

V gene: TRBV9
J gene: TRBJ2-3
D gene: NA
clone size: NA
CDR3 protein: CASSVAPRGLTDTQYF
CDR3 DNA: TGTGCCAGCAGCGTAGCTCCGCGGGGCCTCACAGATACGCAGTATTTT

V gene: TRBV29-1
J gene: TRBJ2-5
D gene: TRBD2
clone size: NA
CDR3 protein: CSVTTKMTSGRETQYF
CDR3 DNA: TGCAGCGTGACGACAAAAATGACTAGCGGGCGGGAGACCCAGTACTTC

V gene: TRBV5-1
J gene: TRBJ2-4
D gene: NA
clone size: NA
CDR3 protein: CASSRGGGLRNIQYF
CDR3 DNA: TGCGCCAGCAGCCGGGGAGGGGGCTTGAGAAACATTCAGTACTTC

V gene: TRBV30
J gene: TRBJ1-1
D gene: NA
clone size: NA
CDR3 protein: CAWSVGGEAFF
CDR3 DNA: TGTGCCTGGAGTGTAGGGGGTGAAGCTTTCTTT

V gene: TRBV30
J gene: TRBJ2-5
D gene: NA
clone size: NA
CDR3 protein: CAWGSRETQYF
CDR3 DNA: TGTGCCTGGGGGAGTAGGGAGACCCAGTACTTC

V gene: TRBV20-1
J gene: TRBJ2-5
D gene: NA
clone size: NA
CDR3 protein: CSARTPSGGAETQYF
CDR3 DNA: TGCAGTGCTAGAACCCCGAGTGGGGGAGCGGAGACCCAGTACTTC

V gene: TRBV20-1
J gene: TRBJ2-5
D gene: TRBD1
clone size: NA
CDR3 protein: CSARGQASGTQYF
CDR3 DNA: TGCAGTGCTAGGGGACAGGCCTCTGGGACCCAGTACTTC

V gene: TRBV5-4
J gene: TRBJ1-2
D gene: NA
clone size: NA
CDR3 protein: CASSSDGNYGYTF
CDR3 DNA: TGTGCCAGCAGCTCCGACGGGAACTATGGCTACACCTTC

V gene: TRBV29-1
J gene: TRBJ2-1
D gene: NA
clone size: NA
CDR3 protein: CSVAPDNEQFF
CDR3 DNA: TGCAGCGTTGCCCCGGACAATGAGCAGTTCTTC

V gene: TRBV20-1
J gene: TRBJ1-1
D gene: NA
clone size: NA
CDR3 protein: CSARWAGELGEAFF
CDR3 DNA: TGCAGTGCTAGATGGGCAGGGGAATTGGGTGAAGCTTTCTTT

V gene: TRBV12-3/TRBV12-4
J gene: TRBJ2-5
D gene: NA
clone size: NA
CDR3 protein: CASSLGWGEAQYF
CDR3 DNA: TGTGCCAGCAGTTTAGGGTGGGGTGAGGCCCAGTACTTC